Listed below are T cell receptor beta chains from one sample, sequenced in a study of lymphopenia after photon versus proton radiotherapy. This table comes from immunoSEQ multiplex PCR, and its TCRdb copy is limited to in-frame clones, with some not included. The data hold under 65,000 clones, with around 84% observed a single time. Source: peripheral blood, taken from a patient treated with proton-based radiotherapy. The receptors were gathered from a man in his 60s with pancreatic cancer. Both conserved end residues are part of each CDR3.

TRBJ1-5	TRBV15	CATSRVGGLWHF
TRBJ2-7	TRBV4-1	CASSLGQSHYEQYF
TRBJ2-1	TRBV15	CATSRDLAAYNEQFF
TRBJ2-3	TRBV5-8	CARGLAGGTDTQYF
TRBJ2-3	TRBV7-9	CASSIADTQYF
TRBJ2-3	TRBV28	CASSTTLAGGPSRADTQYF
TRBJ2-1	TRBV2	CASRYRGGEYNEQFF
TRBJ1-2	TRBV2	CASSVPRQGNYGYTF
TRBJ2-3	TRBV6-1	CASTLSGTQNTQYF
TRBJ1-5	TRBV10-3	CAISAVGNQPQHF
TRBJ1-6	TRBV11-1	CASSRQGWDSPLHF
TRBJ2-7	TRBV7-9	CASSAQGATYDEQYF
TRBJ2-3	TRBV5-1	CASSLAGARTDTQYF
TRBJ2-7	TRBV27	CASSWTGLTYEQYF
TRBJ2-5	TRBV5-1	CASSLGGAQETQYF
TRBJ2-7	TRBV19	CASSTELAGAREQYF
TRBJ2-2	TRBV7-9	CASSLSEAGELFF
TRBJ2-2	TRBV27	CASSELRYGDSPGELFF
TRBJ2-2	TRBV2	CASSGAGGRTGELFF
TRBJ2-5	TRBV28	CASSPYRGEGQETQYF
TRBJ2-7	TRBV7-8	CASSLISGSAYEQYF
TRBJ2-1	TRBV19	CASSNVPGLAGAVYNEQFF
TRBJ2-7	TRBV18	CASSPRSLYEQYF
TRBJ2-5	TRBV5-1	CASQGGPRDRGYQETQYF
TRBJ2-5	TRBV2	CASSVGDRGGETQYF
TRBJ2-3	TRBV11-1	CASSLALGDTQYF
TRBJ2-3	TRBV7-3	CASSLGVGGLAGIDSTDTQYF
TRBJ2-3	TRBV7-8	CASSLASAGVSGTQYF
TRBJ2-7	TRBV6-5	CASSSTGRGSYEQYF
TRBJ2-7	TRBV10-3	CAISVESYYEQYF
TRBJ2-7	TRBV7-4	CASSLASGRAGWDEQYF
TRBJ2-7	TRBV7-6	CASSLTTSYEQYF
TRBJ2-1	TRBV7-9	CASTPKGSTYNEQFF
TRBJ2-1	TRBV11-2	CASSLAVATRDRRDGEQFF
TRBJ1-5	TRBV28	CASSPLLLLGGNQPQHF
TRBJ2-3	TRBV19	CASSLHWKDTQYF
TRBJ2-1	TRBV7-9	CASSRPRGGKNNEQFF
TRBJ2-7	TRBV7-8	CASSLGRLAGGPSSYEQYF
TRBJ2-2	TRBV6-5	CASSRRVSTGELFF
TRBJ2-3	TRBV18	CASSPRQGIADTQYF
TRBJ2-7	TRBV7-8	CASSLARQGQYF
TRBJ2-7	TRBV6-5	CASSYARGSGEQYF
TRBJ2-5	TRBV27	CASIAYHRGQETQYF
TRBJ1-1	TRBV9	CASSALGNTEAFF
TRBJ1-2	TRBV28	CASSPSGRATYGYTF
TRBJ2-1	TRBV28	CASSSGAIAGGLVDEQFF
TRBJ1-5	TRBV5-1	CASSFGTGYSNQPQHF
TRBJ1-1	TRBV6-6	CASTDRTRVNTEAFF
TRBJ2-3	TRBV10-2	CASKEGQGWTDTQYF
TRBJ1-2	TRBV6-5	CASKTGRVDGYTF
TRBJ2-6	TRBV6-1	CASSDSGANVLTF
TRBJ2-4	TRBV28	CASSDHLKDDIQYF
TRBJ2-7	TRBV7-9	CASSWDRYEQYF
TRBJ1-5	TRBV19	CASQRQGGNQPQHF
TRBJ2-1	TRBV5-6	CASSLGGRAGNEQFF
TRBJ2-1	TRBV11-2	CASSPPPDRGWSYNEQFF
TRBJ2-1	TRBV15	CATSSRLAGVERYNEQFF
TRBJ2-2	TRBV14	CASSQVAGELFF
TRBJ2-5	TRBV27	CASSQLYQETQYF